One and the same sample provided the 5 T cell receptor beta chains below, sequenced in a study of Ad26.COV2.S vaccination and SARS-CoV-2 variants. The method was immunoSEQ multiplex PCR; TCRdb's version includes in-frame clones alone and lacks a portion of them. Of 380,000 or so clones listed, 80% to 90% were seen once; the top ten hold roughly 4.8%. The treatment is: 19 received Ad26.COV2.S at low or high dose, single or two shots; several received placebo; per-sample allocation not given. Collection of samples fell on day 63 after the first vaccine or placebo injection. This specimen consisted of peripheral blood, obtained in a trial of Ad26.COV2.S vaccine versus placebo. All receptors derive from a person aged 18 to 65 who received the Ad26.COV2.S COVID-19 vaccine or a placebo.

The chain is built from TRBV29-1 and TRBJ2-1, with D possibly matching TRBD2 (6 bases). The germline V gene has CDR1 SQVTM and CDR2 ANQGSEA. Trimming left V 3 bases short and J 1 base short, with 10 bases between. CDR3 length: 14 residues. CDR3 DNA: TGCAGCGTTGATGAACGGGGGTCCTACAATGAGCAGTTCTTC. Its translation is CSVDERGSYNEQFF.

This chain connects TRBV7-6 to TRBJ2-3, with 10 bases identical to TRBD2. CDR1 is SGHVS and CDR2 is FNYEAQ in the germline V gene. The trim removed 6 bases at V and 2 bases at J, leaving 14 bases unmatched. CDR3 length: 18 amino acids. DNA of the CDR3: TGTGCCAGCAGTCCGAAAAAACTAGCGGGATCAGTCACAGATACGCAGTATTTT. Translating it yields CASSPKKLAGSVTDTQYF.

The rearrangement joins TRBV9 to TRBJ2-3; TRBD2 matches 9 bases. V gave up 2 bases and J gave up 5 bases; unmatched junction bases: 9. Germline V gene data show CDR1 as SGDLS and CDR2 as YYNGEE. This CDR3 spans 16 amino acids. The CDR3 loop is CASSVAPLAGLDTQYF. DNA of the CDR3: TGTGCCAGCAGCGTCGCCCCGCTAGCGGGGCTAGATACGCAGTATTTT.

This rearrangement joins TRBV4-1 to TRBJ2-6; 8 bases align to TRBD1. The V gene's germline CDR1 is MGHRA and CDR2 YSYEKL. The CDR3 is 19 amino acids. V lost 4 bases and J lost 1; bases outside the gene matches: 12. The CDR3 sequence: CASSPRSGTGASGANVLTF. The CDR3 region has the DNA TGCGCCAGCAGCCCCAGATCCGGGACAGGCGCTTCTGGGGCCAACGTCCTGACTTTC.

In DNA form, the CDR3 reads TGTGCCAGCAGCCAGATTTCGCAGGGGGCGTACCTCAATGAGCAGTTCTTC. Translation gives CASSQISQGAYLNEQFF. The rearrangement uses TRBV7-9 and TRBJ2-1; 8 nucleotides agree with TRBD1. The trim removed 5 bases at V and 6 bases at J, leaving 15 bases unmatched. Per germline, CDR1 SEHNR and CDR2 FQNEAQ (reference sequence). The CDR3 has 17 residues.